One and the same sample provided the 9 T cell receptor beta chains below, sequenced in a study of shared clonotypes between healthy human individuals. Repertoires were generated with immunoSEQ multiplex PCR, while TCRdb's copy carries only in-frame clones and drops some. The sample consists of about 2,500,000 clones, over 85% of them appearing once. Material for sequencing was naive CD4+ T cells sorted from blood. Described subset: CD45RA+ positively selected. The receptors here all came from a man aged 18 to 35 in good health.

The V and J genes are TRBV5-1 and TRBJ2-7, with D hard to call. This CDR3 is 14 amino acids long. V dropped 0 bases and J dropped 3 bases, with 10 bases sitting between them. Germline V lookup: CDR1 SGHRS, CDR2 YFSETQ. CDR3 loop: CASSLGRNDYEQYF. In nucleotides, the CDR3 is TGCGCCAGCAGCTTGGGACGGAACGACTACGAGCAGTACTTC.

This clone was recorded only once. The genes are TRBV14 and TRBJ2-1, with D possibly TRBD2 on 6 matching bases. Trimming left V 0 bases short and J 2 bases short, with 17 bases between. The CDR3 consists of 18 residues. Germline V gene lookup returns CDR1 SGHDN and CDR2 FVKESK. The DNA of the CDR3 is TGTGCCAGCAGCCAAGATAATGCTAGCGCATATACCTACAATGAGCAGTTCTTC. It is translated as CASSQDNASAYTYNEQFF.

The J gene is TRBJ2-7, the V gene TRBV7-2, with 11 nucleotides matching TRBD2. Germline V lookup: CDR1 SGHTA, CDR2 FQGNSA. J lost 0 bases, V lost 5 bases, and 3 bases had no gene match. This CDR3 spans 15 amino acids. The CDR3 DNA follows: TGTGCCAGCAGCGTACTAGCGGGGGACTCCTACGAGCAGTACTTC. This gives the protein CASSVLAGDSYEQYF.

This clone was counted only a few times. The V call is TRBV6-1, the J call TRBJ1-5; D unclear. The germline V gene has CDR1 MNHNS and CDR2 SASEGT. This CDR3 is 15 amino acids long. The V end was cut by 0 bases, the J end by 7 bases, with 13 bases between. Here the CDR3 reads CASSEALTSGQPQHF. The CDR3 bases are TGTGCCAGCAGTGAAGCTCTAACTTCTGGCCAGCCCCAGCATTTT.

The CDR3 nucleotides are TGTGCCAGCAAAGGGGGGGGCATACCCAACTATGGCTACACCTTC. Protein sequence: CASKGGGIPNYGYTF. V gene TRBV6-4 combines with J gene TRBJ1-2; D might be TRBD1 (6 bases). The germline V and J ends were trimmed by 7 bases and 2 bases, with 17 bases remaining between them. The CDR3 has 15 amino acids. Germline lookup yields CDR1 MRHNA and CDR2 SNTAGT.

The V call is TRBV7-3, the J call TRBJ1-5; D ambiguous. The length of the CDR3 is 16 residues. Trimming shortened V by 8 bases and J by 1 base, and 18 bases separated the two germline ends. Germline V gives CDR1 SGHTA, CDR2 FQGTGA. CDR3 nucleotides: TGTGCCAGCTCGGAGCGGGGAGGGTCGAGCAATCAGCCCCAGCATTTT. Translating it yields CASSERGGSSNQPQHF.

V is TRBV5-4 and J is TRBJ1-1; D not certain. CDR1 is SGHNT, CDR2 YYREEE, per germline (reference sequence). V was trimmed by 3 bases and J by 0 bases, leaving 12 bases between them. CDR3 size: 15 residues. The CDR3 coding sequence is TGTGCCAGCAGCTATAAGGAGCCTCTGAACACTGAAGCTTTCTTT. Translating it yields CASSYKEPLNTEAFF.

This clone was recorded once. The chain joins TRBV19 to TRBJ1-6; tentatively, D is TRBD1 (5 bases). CDR1 LNHDA and CDR2 SQIVND come from the germline V gene (reference sequence). Trimming took off 5 bases at V and 3 bases at J, with 17 bases between the two ends. The CDR3 is made up of 17 amino acids. CDR3 residues: CASSATLTASYNSPLHF. CDR3 sequence (DNA): TGTGCCAGTAGTGCGACTCTGACAGCTAGCTATAATTCACCCCTCCACTTT.

This clone is a singleton in its sample. The genes are TRBV5-1 and TRBJ1-4; 7 bases match TRBD1. The germline gives CDR1 SGHRS, CDR2 YFSETQ. The CDR3 covers 16 residues. V lost 5 bases to trimming and J lost 0 bases; unmatched junction nucleotides: 7. The CDR3 DNA reads TGCGCCAGCAGATTAGTAGGGACAGCAACTAATGAAAAACTGTTTTTT. Translating gives CASRLVGTATNEKLFF.